The next 16 T cell receptor beta chains were all read from a single sample in a study of read filtering for tumor transcriptome and immune sequencing. From about 0.4 ug of RNA, a library with molecular barcoded alpha/delta and beta/gamma adaptors was made. Via MiXCR, TCRdb re-called the reads, giving one row per CDR3 protein. The sample lists 90,000 to 95,000 distinct CDR3 sequences; 20% to 25% were seen once. The sequenced material came from a population of CD138-negative cells sorted from bone marrow. These receptors all come from a donor at least 40 years old with multiple myeloma.

V gene TRBV5-1 combines with J gene TRBJ2-5, with D perhaps TRBD1 (5 bases). Germline V gives CDR1 SGHRS, CDR2 YFSETQ. Between the trimmed V and J ends, which lost 4 bases and 3 bases, there was a span of 19 bases. The CDR3 extends over 16 amino acids. CDR3 nucleotide sequence: TGCGCCAGCAGCCCCTTCCGCTCGACAGCAGAAGAGACCCAGTACTTC. This gives the protein CASSPFRSTAEETQYF. Looking up the rest from reference TRBV5-1 and TRBJ2-5 gives the full variable domain: KAGVTQTPRYLIKTRGQQVTLSCSPISGHRSVSWYQQTPGQGLQFLFEYFSETQRNKGNFPGRFSGRQFSNSRSEMNVSTLELGDSALYLCASSPFRSTAEETQYFGPGTRLLVL.

This clonotype was observed at least ten times. In nucleotides, the CDR3 is TGTGCCAGCAGCTTACGTCGGGATACGCAGTATTTT. Its protein is CASSLRRDTQYF. The genes are TRBV28 and TRBJ2-3, with D uncertain. This CDR3 has 12 residues. In germline, CDR1 is MDHEN, CDR2 SYDVKM. Trimming shortened V by 6 bases and J by 6 bases, and 10 bases separated the two germline ends.

V is TRBV5-1 and J is TRBJ1-1; D uncertain. Germline V gene data show CDR1 as SGHRS and CDR2 as YFSETQ. V lost 0 bases, J lost 3 bases, and 6 bases lay in between. This CDR3 has 13 amino acids. The CDR3 DNA reads as TGCGCCAGCAGCTTGGTTGTTGACACTGAAGCTTTCTTT. Amino acids: CASSLVVDTEAFF.

This clonotype was found many times. For the CDR3, the DNA is TGTGCCAGCAGTGAACTACCTGGGACAGGGCCAGCATTAGATACGCAGTATTTT. This codes for CASSELPGTGPALDTQYF. The chain carries TRBV25-1 and TRBJ2-3; TRBD1 matches 9 bases. In germline, CDR1 is MGHDK, CDR2 SYGVNS. This CDR3 region has 18 residues. The V and J ends lost 2 bases and 5 bases, in that order; junction bases with no gene match: 14.

This clonotype has ten or more counts. The chain recombines TRBV7-2 with TRBJ2-3, with D uncertain. Germline V gives CDR1 SGHTA, CDR2 FQGNSA. Trimming stripped 4 bases from V and 0 bases from J, with 11 bases between. This CDR3 region has 15 residues. In nucleotides, the CDR3 is TGTGCCAGCAGCTGGACGCGAACCAGCACAGATACGCAGTATTTT. This gives the protein CASSWTRTSTDTQYF.

This clonotype has ten or more counts. The chain recombines TRBV5-1 with TRBJ1-1; D perhaps matches TRBD1 (6 bases). Germline V gives CDR1 SGHRS, CDR2 YFSETQ. The CDR3 has 14 residues. Trimming shortened V by 4 bases and J by 7 bases, and 17 bases separated the two germline ends. CDR3 sequence (DNA): TGCGCCAGCAGCCTACATACAGGGACGGATGAAGCTTTCTTT. It encodes CASSLHTGTDEAFF.

The sample holds a few counts of this clonotype. V gene TRBV2 combines with J gene TRBJ2-7, with a tentative D call TRBD1 (6 bases). The germline CDR1 and CDR2 sequences are SNHLY and FYNNEI. The CDR3 sequence is 15 residues long. The V end was cut by 2 bases, the J end by 0 bases, with 11 bases between. This CDR3 is CASSERRTASYEQYF. CDR3 nucleotides: TGTGCCAGCAGTGAACGTCGGACAGCCTCCTACGAGCAGTACTTC.

As regards this clonotype: This may stem from a read error, because a much larger clone lies one nucleotide away. The CDR3 DNA sequence: TGTGCCAGCTTCTCAGGGGCGAACAGGGCTGGGGCCAACGTCCTGACTTTC. Protein product: CASFSGANRAGANVLTF. The chain combines TRBV5-1 with TRBJ2-6; D possibly corresponds to TRBD1 (6 bases). Germline CDR1 is SGHRS and CDR2 is YFSETQ. The CDR3 length is 17 residues. Combining the CDR3 with reference TRBV5-1 and TRBJ2-6 gives the whole variable domain KAGVTQTPRYLIKTRGQQVTLSCSPISGHRSVSWYQQTPGQGLQFLFEYFSETQRNKGNFPGRFSGRQFSNSRSEMNVSTLELGDSALYLCASFSGANRAGANVLTFGAGSRLTVL.

Points on this clonotype: A much larger clone differs by one base, so this may be a read error. The CDR3 DNA reads TGTGCCAGCAGCCAGCGCGCAACTAATGGAAAACTGTTTTTT. As protein: CASSQRATNGKLFF. The rearrangement uses TRBV3-1 and TRBJ1-4; D gene ambiguous. CDR1 and CDR2 from the germline V gene are LGHDT and YNNKEL (reference sequence). The CDR3 is 14 residues long. The variable domain in full, completed from reference TRBV3-1 and TRBJ1-4, reads DTAVSQTPKYLVTQMGNDKSIKCEQNLGHDTMYWYKQDSKKFLKIMFSYNNKELIINETVPNRFSPKSPDKAHLNLHINSLELGDSAVYFCASSQRATNGKLFFGSGTQLSVL.

The chain has TRBV19 and TRBJ2-3, with 7 bases matching TRBD1. Losses at the gene ends were 10 bases for V and 4 bases for J; bases not matched to a gene: 5. In germline, CDR1 is LNHDA, CDR2 SQIVND (reference sequence). This CDR3 has 12 residues. The CDR3 region is CANSDRADTQYF. The CDR3 region has the DNA TGTGCCAATTCAGACAGGGCAGATACGCAGTATTTT.

This clonotype occurred many times. The chain links TRBV28 to TRBJ1-2, with D unclear. V was shortened by 5 bases and J by 7 bases, with 14 bases between the two germline ends. The CDR3 sequence is 13 residues long. Germline CDR1 is MDHEN and CDR2 is SYDVKM. The CDR3 sequence: CASSAQNPGGYTF. The CDR3 DNA reads as TGTGCCAGCAGTGCCCAGAACCCTGGTGGCTACACCTTC.

This clonotype has at least ten counts. This chain uses TRBV19 with TRBJ1-4; D not resolved. CDR1 LNHDA and CDR2 SQIVND come from the germline V gene (reference sequence). CDR3 size: 14 residues. Trimming left V 6 bases short and J 7 bases short, with 15 bases between. Written as DNA, the CDR3 is TGTGCCAGTAGGACGATCCGGACCGGTGAAAAACTGTTTTTT. It yields the protein CASRTIRTGEKLFF.

The chain combines TRBV18 with TRBJ1-2, with 7 bases aligning to TRBD1. Unmatched junction bases numbered 9, after V lost 4 bases and J lost 4 bases. The CDR3 totals 15 residues. CDR1 is KGHSH and CDR2 is LQKENI in the germline V gene. This chain's CDR3 is CASSRSGTEIYGYTF. The CDR3 DNA reads TGTGCCAGCTCACGTTCAGGGACAGAAATCTATGGCTACACCTTC.

Ten or more counts support this clonotype. The chain is built from TRBV14 and TRBJ2-1; 10 bases line up with TRBD2. The CDR3 covers 15 residues. Germline values: CDR1 SGHDN, CDR2 FVKESK. Trimming at V came to 3 bases and at J to 10 bases, leaving 9 bases not matched to a gene. CDR3 loop: CASSHRLAGGPEQFF. The CDR3 DNA follows: TGTGCCAGCAGCCATAGACTAGCGGGTGGCCCGGAGCAGTTCTTC.

This clonotype has ten or more counts. The genes are TRBV11-2 and TRBJ2-4; perhaps TRBD1 as D (5 bases). Trimming removed 2 bases from V and 8 bases from J, with 16 bases in between. The germline V gene has CDR1 SGHAT and CDR2 FQNNGV. There are 15 residues in the CDR3. The CDR3: CASSLSPTVQDIQYF. In DNA form, the CDR3 reads TGTGCCAGCAGCTTATCCCCGACAGTCCAGGACATTCAGTACTTC.

This clonotype has at least ten counts. CDR3 bases: TGTGCCAGCTCCACGACAGACACAGTGGAGACCCAGTACTTC. Protein product: CASSTTDTVETQYF. The rearrangement uses TRBV18 and TRBJ2-5; perhaps TRBD1 as D (5 bases). Trimming took off 6 bases at V and 5 bases at J, with 16 bases between the two ends. Germline CDR1 KGHSH, CDR2 LQKENI. The CDR3 consists of 14 residues.